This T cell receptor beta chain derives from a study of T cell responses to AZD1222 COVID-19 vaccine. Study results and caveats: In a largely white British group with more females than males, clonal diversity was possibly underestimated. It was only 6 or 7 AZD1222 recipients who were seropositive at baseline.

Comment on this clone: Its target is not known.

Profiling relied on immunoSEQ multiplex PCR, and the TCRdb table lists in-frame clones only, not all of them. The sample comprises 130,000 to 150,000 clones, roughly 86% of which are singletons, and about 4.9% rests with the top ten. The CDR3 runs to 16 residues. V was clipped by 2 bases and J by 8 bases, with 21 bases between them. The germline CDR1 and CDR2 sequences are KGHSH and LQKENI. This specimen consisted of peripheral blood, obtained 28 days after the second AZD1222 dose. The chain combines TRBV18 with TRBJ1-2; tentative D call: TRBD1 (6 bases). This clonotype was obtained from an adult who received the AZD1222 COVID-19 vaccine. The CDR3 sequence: CASSPSDRSPLLGYTF. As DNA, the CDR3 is TGTGCCAGCTCACCATCGGACAGATCACCCTTATTAGGCTACACCTTC.